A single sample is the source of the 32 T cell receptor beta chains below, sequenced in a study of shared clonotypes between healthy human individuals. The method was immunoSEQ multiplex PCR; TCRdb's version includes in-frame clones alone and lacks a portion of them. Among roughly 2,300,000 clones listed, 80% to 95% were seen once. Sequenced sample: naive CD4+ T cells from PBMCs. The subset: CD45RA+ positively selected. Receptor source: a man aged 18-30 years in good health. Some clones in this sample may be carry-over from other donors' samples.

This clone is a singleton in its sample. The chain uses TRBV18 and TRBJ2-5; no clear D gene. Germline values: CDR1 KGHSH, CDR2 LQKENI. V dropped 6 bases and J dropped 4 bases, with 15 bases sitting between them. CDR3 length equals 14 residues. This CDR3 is CASSLRRGGETQYF. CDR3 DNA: TGTGCCAGCTCCCTAAGAAGAGGTGGAGAGACCCAGTACTTC.

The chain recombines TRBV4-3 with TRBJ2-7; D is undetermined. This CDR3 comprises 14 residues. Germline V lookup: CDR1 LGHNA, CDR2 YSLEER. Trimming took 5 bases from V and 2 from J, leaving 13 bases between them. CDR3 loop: CASSYGPGAYEQYF. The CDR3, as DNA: TGCGCCAGCAGCTATGGGCCAGGAGCCTACGAGCAGTACTTC.

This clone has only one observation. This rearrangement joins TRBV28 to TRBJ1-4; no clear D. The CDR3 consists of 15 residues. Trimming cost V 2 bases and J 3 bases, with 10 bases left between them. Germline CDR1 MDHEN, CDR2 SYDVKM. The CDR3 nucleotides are TGTGCCAGCAGTTTAGTCAGGCCCTCTAATGAAAAACTGTTTTTT. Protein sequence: CASSLVRPSNEKLFF.

The CDR3 DNA reads TGTGCCAGCTCACCATCCCTCGGTCGAGGACAGACGGAGGAGGAGTACTTC. Its translation: CASSPSLGRGQTEEEYF. The rearrangement joins TRBV18 to TRBJ2-5; a possible D gene is TRBD1 (6 bases). The CDR3 sequence is 17 residues long. V was cut by 2 bases and J by 12 bases, with 28 bases left in between. CDR1 and CDR2 from the germline V gene are KGHSH and LQKENI.

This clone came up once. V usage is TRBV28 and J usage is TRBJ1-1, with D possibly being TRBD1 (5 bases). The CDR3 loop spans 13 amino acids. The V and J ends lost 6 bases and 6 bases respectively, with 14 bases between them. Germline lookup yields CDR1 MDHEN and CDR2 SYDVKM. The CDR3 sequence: CASRSTGSPEAFF. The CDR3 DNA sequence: TGTGCCAGCAGGTCCACAGGTTCCCCTGAAGCTTTCTTT.

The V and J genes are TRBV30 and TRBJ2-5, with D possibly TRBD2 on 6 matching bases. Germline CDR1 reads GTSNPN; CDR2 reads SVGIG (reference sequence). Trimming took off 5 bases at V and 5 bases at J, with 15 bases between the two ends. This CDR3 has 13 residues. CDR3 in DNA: TGTGCCTGGGCAAAACTAGCTTATGAGACCCAGTACTTC. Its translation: CAWAKLAYETQYF.

CDR3 protein: CASSSGQYNEQFF. For the CDR3, the DNA is TGTGCCAGCAGCTCAGGACAATACAATGAGCAGTTCTTC. This rearrangement joins TRBV7-9 to TRBJ2-1; D may be TRBD1 (5 bases). V gave up 4 bases and J gave up 4 bases, with 8 bases separating them. The germline V gene has CDR1 SEHNR and CDR2 FQNEAQ (reference sequence). This CDR3 has 13 residues.

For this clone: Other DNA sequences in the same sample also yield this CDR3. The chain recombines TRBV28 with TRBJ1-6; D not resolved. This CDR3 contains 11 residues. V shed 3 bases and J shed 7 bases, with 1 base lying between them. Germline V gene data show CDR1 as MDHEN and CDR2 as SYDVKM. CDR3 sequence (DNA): TGTGCCAGCAGTTTCAATTCACCCCTCCACTTT. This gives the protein CASSFNSPLHF.

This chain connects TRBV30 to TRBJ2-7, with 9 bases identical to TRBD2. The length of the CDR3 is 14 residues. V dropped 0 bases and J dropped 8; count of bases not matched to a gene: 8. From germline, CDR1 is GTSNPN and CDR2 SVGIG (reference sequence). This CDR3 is CAWSVERREGKQYF. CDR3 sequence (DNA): TGTGCCTGGAGTGTGGAACGGCGGGAGGGGAAGCAGTACTTC.

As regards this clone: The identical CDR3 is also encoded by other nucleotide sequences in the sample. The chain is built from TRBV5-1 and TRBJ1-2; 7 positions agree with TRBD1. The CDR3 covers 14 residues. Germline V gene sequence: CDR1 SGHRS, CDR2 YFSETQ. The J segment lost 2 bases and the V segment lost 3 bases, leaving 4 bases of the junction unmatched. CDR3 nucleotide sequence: TGCGCCAGCAGCTCGGGACAGACGAACTATGGCTACACCTTC. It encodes CASSSGQTNYGYTF.

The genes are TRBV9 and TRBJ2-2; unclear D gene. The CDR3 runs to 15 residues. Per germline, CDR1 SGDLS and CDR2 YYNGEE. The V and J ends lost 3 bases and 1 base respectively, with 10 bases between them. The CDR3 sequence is CASSALTKNTGELFF. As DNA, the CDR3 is TGTGCCAGCAGCGCCCTAACTAAGAACACCGGGGAGCTGTTTTTT.

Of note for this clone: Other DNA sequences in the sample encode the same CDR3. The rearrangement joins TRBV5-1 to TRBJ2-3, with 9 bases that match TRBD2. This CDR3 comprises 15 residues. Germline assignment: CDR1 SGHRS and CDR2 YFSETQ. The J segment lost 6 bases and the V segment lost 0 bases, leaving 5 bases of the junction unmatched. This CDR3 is CASSLELAGADTQYF. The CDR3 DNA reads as TGCGCCAGCAGCTTGGAACTAGCGGGTGCCGATACGCAGTATTTT. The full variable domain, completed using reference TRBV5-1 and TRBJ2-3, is KAGVTQTPRYLIKTRGQQVTLSCSPISGHRSVSWYQQTPGQGLQFLFEYFSETQRNKGNFPGRFSGRQFSNSRSEMNVSTLELGDSALYLCASSLELAGADTQYFGPGTRLTVL.

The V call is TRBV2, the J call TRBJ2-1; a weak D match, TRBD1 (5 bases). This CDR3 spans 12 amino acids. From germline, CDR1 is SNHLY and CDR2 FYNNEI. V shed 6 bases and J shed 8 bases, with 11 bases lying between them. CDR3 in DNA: TGTGCCAGCAGGAAAGACAGTGATGAGCAGTTCTTC. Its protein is CASRKDSDEQFF. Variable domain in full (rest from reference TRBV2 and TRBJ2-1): EPEVTQTPSHQVTQMGQEVILRCVPISNHLYFYWYRQILGQKVEFLVSFYNNEISEKSEIFDDQFSVERPDGSNFTLKIRSTKLEDSAMYFCASRKDSDEQFFGPGTRLTVL.

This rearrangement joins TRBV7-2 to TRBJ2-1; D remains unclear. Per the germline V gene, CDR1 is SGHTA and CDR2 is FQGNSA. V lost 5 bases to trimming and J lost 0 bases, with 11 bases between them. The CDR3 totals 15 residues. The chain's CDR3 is CASSGWDSSYNEQFF. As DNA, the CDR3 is TGTGCCAGCAGCGGCTGGGATAGCTCCTACAATGAGCAGTTCTTC.

CDR3 DNA: TGCGCCAGCAGCCAAGCGGACGGGGACCCTCCCTACGAGCAGTACTTC. Translated, it gives CASSQADGDPPYEQYF. The rearrangement links TRBV4-1 to TRBJ2-7; D may match TRBD1 or TRBD2 (5 bases each). CDR3 length: 16 residues. Germline values: CDR1 MGHRA, CDR2 YSYEKL. Trimming removed 1 base from V and 2 bases from J, with 15 bases in between.

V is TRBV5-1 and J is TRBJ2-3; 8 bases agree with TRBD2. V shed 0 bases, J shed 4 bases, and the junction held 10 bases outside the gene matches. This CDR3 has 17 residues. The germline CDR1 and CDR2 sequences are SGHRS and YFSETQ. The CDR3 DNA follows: TGCGCCAGCAGCTTGGCCGTGGCGGGAGGAGTCTCAGATACGCAGTATTTT. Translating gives CASSLAVAGGVSDTQYF. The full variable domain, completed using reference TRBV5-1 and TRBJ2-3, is KAGVTQTPRYLIKTRGQQVTLSCSPISGHRSVSWYQQTPGQGLQFLFEYFSETQRNKGNFPGRFSGRQFSNSRSEMNVSTLELGDSALYLCASSLAVAGGVSDTQYFGPGTRLTVL.

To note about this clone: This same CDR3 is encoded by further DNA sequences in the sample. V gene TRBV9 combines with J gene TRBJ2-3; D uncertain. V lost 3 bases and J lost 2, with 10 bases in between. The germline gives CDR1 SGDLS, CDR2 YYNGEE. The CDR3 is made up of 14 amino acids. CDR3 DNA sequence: TGTGCCAGCAGCGAGGCCCCTTACACAGATACGCAGTATTTT. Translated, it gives CASSEAPYTDTQYF.

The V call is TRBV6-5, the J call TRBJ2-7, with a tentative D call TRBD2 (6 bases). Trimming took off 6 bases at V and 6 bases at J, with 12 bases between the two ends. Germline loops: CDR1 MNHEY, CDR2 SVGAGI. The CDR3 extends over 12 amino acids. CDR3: CASSSLGGEQYF. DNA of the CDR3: TGTGCCAGCAGCTCCCTGGGGGGCGAGCAGTACTTC.

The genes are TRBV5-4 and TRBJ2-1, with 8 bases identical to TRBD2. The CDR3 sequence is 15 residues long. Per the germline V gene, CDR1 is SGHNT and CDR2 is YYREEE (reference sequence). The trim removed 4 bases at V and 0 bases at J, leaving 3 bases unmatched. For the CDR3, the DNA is TGTGCCAGCAGCATGAGCGGGAGCTCCTACAATGAGCAGTTCTTC. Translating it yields CASSMSGSSYNEQFF.

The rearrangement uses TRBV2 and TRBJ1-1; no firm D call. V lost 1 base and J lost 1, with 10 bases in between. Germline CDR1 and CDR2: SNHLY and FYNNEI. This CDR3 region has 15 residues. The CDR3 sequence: CASSEVGSRNTEAFF. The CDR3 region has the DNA TGTGCCAGCAGTGAAGTGGGCAGCCGGAACACTGAAGCTTTCTTT. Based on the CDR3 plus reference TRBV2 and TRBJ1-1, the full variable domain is EPEVTQTPSHQVTQMGQEVILRCVPISNHLYFYWYRQILGQKVEFLVSFYNNEISEKSEIFDDQFSVERPDGSNFTLKIRSTKLEDSAMYFCASSEVGSRNTEAFFGQGTRLTVV.

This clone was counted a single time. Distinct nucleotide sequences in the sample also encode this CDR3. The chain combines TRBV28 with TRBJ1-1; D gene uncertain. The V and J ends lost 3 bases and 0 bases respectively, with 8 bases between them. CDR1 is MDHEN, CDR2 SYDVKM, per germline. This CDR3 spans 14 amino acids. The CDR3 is CASSLVQMNTEAFF. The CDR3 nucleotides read TGTGCCAGCAGTTTGGTCCAGATGAACACTGAAGCTTTCTTT.

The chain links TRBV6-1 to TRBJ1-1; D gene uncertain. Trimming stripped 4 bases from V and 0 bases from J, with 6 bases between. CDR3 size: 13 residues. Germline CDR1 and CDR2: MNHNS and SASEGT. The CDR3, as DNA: TGTGCCAGCAGTGCCACAGTGAACACTGAAGCTTTCTTT. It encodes CASSATVNTEAFF.

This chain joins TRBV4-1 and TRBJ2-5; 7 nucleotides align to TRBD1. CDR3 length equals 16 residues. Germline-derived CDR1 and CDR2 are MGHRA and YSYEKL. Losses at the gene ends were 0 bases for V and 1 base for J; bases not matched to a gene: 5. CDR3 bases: TGCGCCAGCAGCCAAGATTACAGGGGCTTCCAAGAGACCCAGTACTTC. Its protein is CASSQDYRGFQETQYF.

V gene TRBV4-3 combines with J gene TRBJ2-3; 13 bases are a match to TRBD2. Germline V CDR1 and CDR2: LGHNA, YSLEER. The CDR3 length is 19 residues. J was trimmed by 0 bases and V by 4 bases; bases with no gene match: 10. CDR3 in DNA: TGCGCCAGCAGCCGCTACGGGACTAGCGGGGACCTTAGCACAGATACGCAGTATTTT. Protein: CASSRYGTSGDLSTDTQYF.

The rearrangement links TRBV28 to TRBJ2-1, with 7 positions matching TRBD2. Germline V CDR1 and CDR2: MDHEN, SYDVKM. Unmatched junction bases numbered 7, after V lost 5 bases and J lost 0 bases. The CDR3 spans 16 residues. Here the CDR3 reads CASSRGGLSSYNEQFF. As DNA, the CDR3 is TGTGCCAGCAGTCGGGGAGGGCTAAGCTCCTACAATGAGCAGTTCTTC.

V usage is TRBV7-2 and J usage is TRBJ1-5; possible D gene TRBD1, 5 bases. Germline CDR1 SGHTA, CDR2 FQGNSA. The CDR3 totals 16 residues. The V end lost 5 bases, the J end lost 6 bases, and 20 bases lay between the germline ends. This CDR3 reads CASSPEPRTIPQPQHF. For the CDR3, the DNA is TGTGCCAGCAGCCCAGAACCTCGGACAATTCCTCAGCCCCAGCATTTT.

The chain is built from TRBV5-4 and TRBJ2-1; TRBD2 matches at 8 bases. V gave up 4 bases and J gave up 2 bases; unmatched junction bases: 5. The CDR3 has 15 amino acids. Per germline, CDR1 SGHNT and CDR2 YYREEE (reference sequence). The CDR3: CASSPGGKAYNEQFF. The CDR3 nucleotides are TGTGCCAGCAGCCCGGGGGGGAAAGCCTACAATGAGCAGTTCTTC.

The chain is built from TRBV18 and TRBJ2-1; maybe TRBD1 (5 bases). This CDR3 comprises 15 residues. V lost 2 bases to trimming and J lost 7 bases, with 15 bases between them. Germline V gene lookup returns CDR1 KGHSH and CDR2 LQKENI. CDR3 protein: CASSPGQTFGNEQFF. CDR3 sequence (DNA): TGTGCCAGCTCACCAGGACAAACTTTTGGGAATGAGCAGTTCTTC.

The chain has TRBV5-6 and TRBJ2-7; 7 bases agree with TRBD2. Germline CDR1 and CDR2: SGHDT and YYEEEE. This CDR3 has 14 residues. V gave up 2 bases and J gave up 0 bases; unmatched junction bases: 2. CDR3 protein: CASSFGGSSYEQYF. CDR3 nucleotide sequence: TGTGCCAGCAGCTTTGGCGGGAGCTCCTACGAGCAGTACTTC.

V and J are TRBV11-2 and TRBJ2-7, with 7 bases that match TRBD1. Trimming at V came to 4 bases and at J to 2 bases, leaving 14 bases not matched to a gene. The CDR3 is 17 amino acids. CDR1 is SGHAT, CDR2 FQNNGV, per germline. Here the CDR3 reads CASSSILRQGEPYEQYF. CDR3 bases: TGTGCCAGCAGCTCGATCCTCCGACAGGGTGAACCCTACGAGCAGTACTTC.

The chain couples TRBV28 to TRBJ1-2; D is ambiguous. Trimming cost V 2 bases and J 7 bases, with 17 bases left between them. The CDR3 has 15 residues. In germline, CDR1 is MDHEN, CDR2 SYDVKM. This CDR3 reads CASSLASLGEVGYTF. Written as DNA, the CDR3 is TGTGCCAGCAGTTTAGCATCCCTCGGAGAGGTTGGCTACACCTTC.

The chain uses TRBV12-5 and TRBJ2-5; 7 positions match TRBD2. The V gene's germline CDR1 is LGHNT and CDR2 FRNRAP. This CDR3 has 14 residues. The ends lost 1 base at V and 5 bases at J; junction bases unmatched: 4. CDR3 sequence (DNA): TGTGCTAGTGGTTTGGCCGGAGCGGGGGAGACCCAGTACTTC. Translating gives CASGLAGAGETQYF.